Each of the 17 T cell receptor beta chains below was sequenced from the same sample in a study of OX40 agonist ivuxolimab in advanced cancers. Measured with immunoSEQ multiplex PCR; TCRdb has only the in-frame clones, and not every one. The sample comprises some 100,000 clones, 90% of which are singletons, and roughly 0.16% rests with the top ten. The sample was CD4+ or CD8+ T cells sorted from blood, taken in a trial of the OX40 agonist ivuxolimab. These receptors were collected from an adult with an advanced solid tumor such as melanoma, head and neck, liver or kidney cancer.

This clone came up a few times. The sample contains more than one DNA sequence encoding this CDR3. The chain links TRBV30 to TRBJ1-6; D perhaps matches TRBD1 (6 bases). V gave up 3 bases and J gave up 0 bases, with 9 bases separating them. CDR3 length: 15 amino acids. Germline-derived CDR1 and CDR2 are GTSNPN and SVGIG (reference sequence). This CDR3 is CAWRQDSSYNSPLHF. Here the CDR3 DNA reads TGTGCCTGGAGGCAGGACAGCTCCTATAATTCACCCCTCCACTTT.

This sequence joins TRBV7-8 and TRBJ2-7, with 9 bases identical to TRBD1. With V trimmed by 7 bases and J by 4 bases, 11 bases remained unmatched. The germline V gene has CDR1 SGHVS and CDR2 FQNEAQ. This CDR3 has 15 amino acids. CDR3 amino acids: CASTLTGTGSYEQYF. The CDR3 DNA reads TGTGCCAGCACTCTTACCGGGACAGGGTCATACGAGCAGTACTTC.

J is TRBJ1-2 and V is TRBV18; D unclear. The CDR3 contains 15 residues. Germline CDR1 and CDR2: KGHSH and LQKENI. Deletions cut 3 bases from V and 2 bases from J, with 13 bases between. The chain's CDR3 is CASSPGDGRNYGYTF. The CDR3 nucleotides are TGTGCCAGCTCACCGGGAGACGGACGGAACTATGGCTACACCTTC.

This clone showed up just a few times. The J gene is TRBJ1-6, the V gene TRBV2; maybe TRBD1 (6 bases). Trimming shortened V by 1 base and J by 9 bases, and 13 bases separated the two germline ends. The germline gives CDR1 SNHLY, CDR2 FYNNEI. The CDR3 has 15 amino acids. CDR3 sequence reads: CASSEGRGAGSPLHF. Written as DNA, the CDR3 is TGTGCCAGCAGTGAAGGAAGGGGGGCCGGTTCACCCCTCCACTTT.

The V gene is TRBV25-1, the J gene TRBJ1-4; TRBD1 might be the D (5 bases). The CDR3 spans 16 residues. Trimming took off 3 bases at V and 2 bases at J, with 13 bases between the two ends. Germline values: CDR1 MGHDK, CDR2 SYGVNS. CDR3 protein: CASSEWRGTTNEKLFF. CDR3 nucleotides: TGTGCCAGCAGTGAGTGGCGGGGGACGACTAATGAAAAACTGTTTTTT.

The chain joins TRBV6-5 to TRBJ2-3; D is unresolved. Per the germline V gene, CDR1 is MNHEY and CDR2 is SVGAGI. This CDR3 contains 15 residues. The germline V and J ends were trimmed by 5 bases and 2 bases, with 14 bases remaining between them. CDR3 DNA: TGTGCCAGCAGTCGCCCGGGCCTAATCACAGATACGCAGTATTTT. Protein: CASSRPGLITDTQYF.

The rearrangement uses TRBV6-5 and TRBJ2-1; maybe TRBD2 (5 bases). Germline V lookup: CDR1 MNHEY, CDR2 SVGAGI. The CDR3 is made up of 14 amino acids. The germline V and J ends were trimmed by 0 bases and 5 bases, with 8 bases remaining between them. CDR3 sequence reads: CASSYSGRDNEQFF. In nucleotides, the CDR3 is TGTGCCAGCAGTTACTCGGGGAGAGACAATGAGCAGTTCTTC.

The chain combines TRBV7-9 with TRBJ1-2, with D possibly matching TRBD1 (6 bases). The CDR3 loop spans 15 amino acids. Trimming pared 3 bases from V and 4 bases from J, leaving 15 bases between. In germline, CDR1 is SEHNR, CDR2 FQNEAQ (reference sequence). The CDR3 coding sequence is TGTGCCAGCAGCTTGGACCGGGACACCAGCTATGGCTACACCTTC. Translation gives CASSLDRDTSYGYTF.

This clone showed up just once. V usage is TRBV5-1 and J usage is TRBJ2-7; D unresolved. V lost 1 base and J 5 bases, leaving 13 bases between the germline ends. Germline-derived CDR1 and CDR2 are SGHRS and YFSETQ. This CDR3 is built from 14 residues. The CDR3 region has the DNA TGCGCCAGCAGCTTGCAGGTAGGGCGAGACGAGCAGTACTTC. It translates to CASSLQVGRDEQYF.

The table lists this clone with a count of one. The rearrangement joins TRBV28 to TRBJ1-2; a weak D match, TRBD1 (5 bases). The ends were cut back, 5 bases at V and 6 bases at J, with 7 bases in the middle. The V gene's germline CDR1 is MDHEN and CDR2 SYDVKM. The CDR3 runs 11 residues. DNA for the CDR3: TGTGCCAGCAGTGTCAGGGATGGCTACACCTTC. Translated, it gives CASSVRDGYTF.

The chain is built from TRBV2 and TRBJ1-4; D possibly corresponds to TRBD1 (6 bases). CDR1 SNHLY and CDR2 FYNNEI come from the germline V gene. V was shortened by 0 bases and J by 4 bases, with 9 bases between the two germline ends. The CDR3 is 15 amino acids. CDR3 in amino acids: CASSEAGTHNEKLFF. CDR3 nucleotide sequence: TGTGCCAGCAGTGAAGCGGGGACACATAATGAAAAACTGTTTTTT.

The rearrangement uses TRBV10-2 and TRBJ1-6, with D perhaps TRBD1 (6 bases). Trimming stripped 7 bases from V and 9 bases from J, with 22 bases between. Germline V gene sequence: CDR1 WSHSY, CDR2 SAAADI. The CDR3 loop spans 16 amino acids. The CDR3 DNA is TGCGCCAGCACCACACGGGACATTCTGGGCATTTCACCCCTCCACTTT. Protein sequence: CASTTRDILGISPLHF.

The chain links TRBV28 to TRBJ2-1; TRBD2 aligns across 13 bases. Unmatched junction bases numbered 4, after V lost 3 bases and J lost 8 bases. The CDR3 contains 15 residues. Germline CDR1 MDHEN, CDR2 SYDVKM. CDR3 sequence reads: CASSLGLAGRYEQFF. The CDR3 region has the DNA TGTGCCAGCAGTTTGGGACTAGCGGGACGCTATGAGCAGTTCTTC.

In this sample, this clone turned up once. This chain joins TRBV30 and TRBJ2-7; D might be TRBD1 or TRBD2, each matching 5 bases. V was cut by 5 bases and J by 0 bases, with 11 bases left in between. From germline, CDR1 is GTSNPN and CDR2 SVGIG (reference sequence). The CDR3 contains 13 residues. The CDR3 nucleotides read TGTGCCTGGGACCGGGGCAGCTCCTACGAGCAGTACTTC. This sequence encodes CAWDRGSSYEQYF.

J is TRBJ2-2 and V is TRBV7-8; 12 bases map to TRBD2. This CDR3 has 18 amino acids. Losses at the gene ends were 3 bases for V and 3 bases for J; bases not matched to a gene: 8. Germline values: CDR1 SGHVS, CDR2 FQNEAQ. CDR3 protein: CASSFKLAGGFYTGELFF. Written as DNA, the CDR3 is TGTGCCAGCAGCTTTAAGCTAGCGGGAGGGTTTTACACCGGGGAGCTGTTTTTT.

V gene TRBV6-1 combines with J gene TRBJ1-1; D gene ambiguous. Germline V CDR1 and CDR2: MNHNS, SASEGT. V was cut by 4 bases and J by 0 bases, with 9 bases left in between. The CDR3 loop spans 14 amino acids. CDR3 loop: CASSVEKMNTEAFF. CDR3 nucleotides: TGTGCCAGCAGTGTGGAAAAAATGAACACTGAAGCTTTCTTT.

This chain links TRBV21-1 with TRBJ1-2. TRBV21-1 is tagged as a pseudogene. The CDR3 contains 16 residues. In nucleotides, the CDR3 is TGTGCCAGCAGCCCTCAAGGGCCGGGGGGGAACTATGGCTACACCTTC. Residues: CASSPQGPGGNYGYTF.